A single sample gave rise to the 2 T cell receptor beta chains below, sequenced in a study of CD8 T cells in ankylosing spondylitis. TCRdb analysed the 5' RACE reads with MiXCR anew, one entry per CDR3 protein. The table has about 220,000 distinct CDR3 sequences, about 7.3% seen once. Study outcomes and limitations: It appeared that ankylosing spondylitis blood was characterized by a TCR beta motif of several highly homologous variants.

These receptors' antigens are unknown. The sequencing input was blood, either unsorted or a sorted T cell fraction (not recorded which). Every receptor here comes from a male donor with ankylosing spondylitis.

In its sample, this clonotype was seen a few times. This sequence joins TRBV24-1 and TRBJ2-3; D might be TRBD1 (6 bases). The CDR3 has 17 residues. Trimming removed 3 bases from V and 0 bases from J, with 15 bases in between. CDR1 and CDR2 (germline): KGHDR, SFDVKD. CDR3 region: CATSDAGTTPSTDTQYF. Written as DNA, the CDR3 is TGTGCCACCAGTGATGCCGGGACAACCCCTAGCACAGATACGCAGTATTTT.

This clonotype was detected ten times or more. The rearrangement uses TRBV6-5 and TRBJ2-1; D may be TRBD1 or TRBD2 (6 bases each). Trimming left V 2 bases short and J 5 bases short, with 7 bases between. This CDR3 contains 13 residues. Germline lookup yields CDR1 MNHEY and CDR2 SVGAGI. The CDR3 region is CASSYGGHNEQFF. The CDR3 coding sequence is TGTGCCAGCAGTTACGGGGGGCACAATGAGCAGTTCTTC.